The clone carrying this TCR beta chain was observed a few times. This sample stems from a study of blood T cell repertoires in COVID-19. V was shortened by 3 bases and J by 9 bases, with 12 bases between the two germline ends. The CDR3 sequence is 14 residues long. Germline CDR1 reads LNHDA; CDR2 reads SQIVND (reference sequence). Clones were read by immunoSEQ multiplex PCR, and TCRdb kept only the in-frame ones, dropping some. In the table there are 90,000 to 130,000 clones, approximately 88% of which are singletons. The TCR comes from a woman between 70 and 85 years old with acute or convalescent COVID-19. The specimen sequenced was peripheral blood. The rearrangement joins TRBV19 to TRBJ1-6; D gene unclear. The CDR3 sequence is CASSISTGTSPLHF. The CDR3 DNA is TGTGCCAGTAGTATTTCGACGGGAACTTCACCCCTCCACTTT.